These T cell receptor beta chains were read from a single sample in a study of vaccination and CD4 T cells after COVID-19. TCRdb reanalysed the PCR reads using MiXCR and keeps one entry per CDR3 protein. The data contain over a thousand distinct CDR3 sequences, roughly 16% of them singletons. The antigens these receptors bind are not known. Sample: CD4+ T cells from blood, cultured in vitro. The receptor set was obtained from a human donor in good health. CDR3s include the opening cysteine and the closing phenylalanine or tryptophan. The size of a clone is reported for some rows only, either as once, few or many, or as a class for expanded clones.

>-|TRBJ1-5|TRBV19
CASNSGRNQPQHF
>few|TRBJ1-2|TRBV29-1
CSVGSVDGYTF
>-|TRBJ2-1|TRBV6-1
CASSGGEQFF
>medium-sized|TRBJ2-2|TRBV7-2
CASSLAPGRWTGELFF
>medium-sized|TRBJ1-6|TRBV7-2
CASSFSRLSSNSPLHF
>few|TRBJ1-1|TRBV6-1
CASNFFTGAPNTEAFF
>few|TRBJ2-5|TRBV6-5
CASSLKPGLARKTQYF
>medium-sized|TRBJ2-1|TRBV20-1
CSAPYRDRSNEQFF
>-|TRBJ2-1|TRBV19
CASKSGIGVSYNEQFF
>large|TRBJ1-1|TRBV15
CATSKGGTGNTEAFF
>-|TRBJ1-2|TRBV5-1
CASSNILSTANYGYTF
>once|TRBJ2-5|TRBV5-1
CASTGNSGGETQYF
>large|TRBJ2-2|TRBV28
CASSSRGIGELFF
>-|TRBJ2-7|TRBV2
CASSRTGSSYEQYF
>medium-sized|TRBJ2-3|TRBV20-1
CSATGVLAGGSTDTQYF
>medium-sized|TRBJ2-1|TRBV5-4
CASSPRQGYNEQFF
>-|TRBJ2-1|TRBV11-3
CASSPGGTPDNEQFF
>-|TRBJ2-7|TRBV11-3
CASSLHGASSYEQYF
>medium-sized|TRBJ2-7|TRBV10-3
CAIMVGSYEQYF
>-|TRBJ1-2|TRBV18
CASSPPEPASNYGYTF
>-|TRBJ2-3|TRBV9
CASSAWGDADTQYF
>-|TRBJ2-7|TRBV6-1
CASNLGHSYEQYF
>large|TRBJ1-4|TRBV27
CASRPNGLGTRAFGLFF
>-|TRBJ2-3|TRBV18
CASSKQGANVADTQYF
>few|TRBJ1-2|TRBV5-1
CASSADRRDYGYTF
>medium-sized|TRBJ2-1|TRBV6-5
CASSYSPSSGGYNEQFF